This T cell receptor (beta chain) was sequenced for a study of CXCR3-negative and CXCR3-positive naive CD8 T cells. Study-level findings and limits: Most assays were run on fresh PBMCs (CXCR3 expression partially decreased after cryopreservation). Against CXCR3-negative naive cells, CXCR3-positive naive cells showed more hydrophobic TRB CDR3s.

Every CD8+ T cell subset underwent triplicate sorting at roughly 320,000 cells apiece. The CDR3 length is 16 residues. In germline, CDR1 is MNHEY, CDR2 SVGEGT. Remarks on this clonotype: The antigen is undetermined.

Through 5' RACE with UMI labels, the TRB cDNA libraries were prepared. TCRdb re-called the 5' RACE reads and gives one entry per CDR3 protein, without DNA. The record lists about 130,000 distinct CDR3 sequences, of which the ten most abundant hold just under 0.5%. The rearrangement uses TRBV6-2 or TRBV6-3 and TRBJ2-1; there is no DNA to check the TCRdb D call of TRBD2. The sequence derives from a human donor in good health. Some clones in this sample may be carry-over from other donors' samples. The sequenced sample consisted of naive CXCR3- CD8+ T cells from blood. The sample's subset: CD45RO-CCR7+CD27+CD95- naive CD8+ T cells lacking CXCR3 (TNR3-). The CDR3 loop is CASSFPPNPGRHEQFF.